The rows below give T cell receptor beta chains drawn from one sample of a study of cytomegalovirus exposure and HLA in healthy donors. Method: immunoSEQ multiplex PCR; TCRdb's copy keeps in-frame clones and lacks some. The repertoire holds around 160,000 clones, roughly three quarters seen once, with 4.7% in the top ten. Sequenced input: PBMCs. All receptors come from a man younger than 35 in good health and CMV-seropositive. The CDR3 runs from the conserved cysteine through the conserved F or W. D genes are given only for firm matches. Size is stated for part of the rows, as once, few or many counts, or as a class when the clone is expanded.

J | V | size | D | CDR3 | DNA
TRBJ1-6 | TRBV5-4 | . | TRBD1 | CASSSDRGSSYNSPLHF | TGTGCCAGCAGCTCCGACAGGGGTAGCTCCTATAATTCACCCCTCCACTTT
TRBJ1-2 | TRBV5-6 | . | TRBD1 | CASSPGQGSGYTF | TGTGCCAGCAGCCCCGGACAGGGTAGTGGCTACACCTTC
TRBJ2-1 | TRBV28 | few | TRBD1 | CASSLTGGLDEQFF | TGTGCCAGCAGTCTGACAGGGGGCTTGGATGAGCAGTTCTTC
TRBJ1-5 | TRBV29-1 | . | TRBD1 | CSVGQGAGQPQHF | TGCAGCGTGGGACAGGGGGCTGGGCAGCCCCAGCATTTT
TRBJ1-2 | TRBV30 | few | . | CAWFPGSGDGYTF | TGTGCCTGGTTCCCGGGGTCAGGGGACGGCTACACCTTC
TRBJ2-1 | TRBV28 | . | TRBD2 | CASSRIDGRAHEQFF | TGTGCCAGCAGTCGTATCGACGGGAGGGCCCATGAGCAGTTCTTC
TRBJ2-2 | TRBV4-1 | . | . | CASSQVYGGGELFF | TGCGCCAGCAGCCAAGTATATGGCGGCGGGGAGCTGTTTTTT
TRBJ2-1 | TRBV5-4 | . | TRBD2 | CASSPTSDNEQFF | TGTGCCAGCAGCCCGACTAGCGACAATGAGCAGTTCTTC
TRBJ1-5 | TRBV9 | . | TRBD1 | CASSVDGTDQPQHF | TGTGCCAGCAGCGTAGATGGGACAGATCAGCCCCAGCATTTT
TRBJ1-5 | TRBV10-1 | . | . | CASRAIKWQASNQPQHF | TGCGCCAGCAGGGCAATTAAGTGGCAGGCAAGCAATCAGCCCCAGCATTTT
TRBJ1-1 | TRBV27 | . | . | CASREALNTEAFF | TGTGCCAGCAGGGAGGCCCTGAACACTGAAGCTTTCTTT
TRBJ1-1 | TRBV30 | few | TRBD1 | CAWSNRGNTEAFF | TGTGCCTGGAGCAACAGGGGAAACACTGAAGCTTTCTTT
TRBJ1-1 | TRBV2 | . | . | CASTIRDSTEAFF | TGTGCCAGCACCATACGGGACTCCACTGAAGCTTTCTTT
TRBJ1-2 | TRBV28 | . | . | CASTLPGRSYGYTF | TGTGCCAGCACCCTCCCTGGGAGATCCTATGGCTACACCTTC
TRBJ1-1 | TRBV28 | few | TRBD1 | CASLQGGTEAFF | TGTGCCAGCCTCCAGGGGGGCACTGAAGCTTTCTTT
TRBJ1-4 | TRBV5-1 | . | . | CASSSVGGTNEKLFF | TGCGCCAGCAGCTCGGTTGGAGGGACTAATGAAAAACTGTTTTTT
TRBJ1-1 | TRBV30 | . | TRBD1 | CAWRDRVNTEAFF | TGTGCCTGGAGGGACAGGGTGAACACTGAAGCTTTCTTT
TRBJ1-2 | TRBV4-2 | . | . | CASSQPQAGGYGYTF | TGTGCCAGCAGCCAACCTCAGGCGGGAGGCTATGGCTACACCTTC
TRBJ1-1 | TRBV29-1 | . | TRBD1 | CSVQRAGQLNTEAFF | TGCAGCGTTCAAAGGGCGGGACAGTTGAACACTGAAGCTTTCTTT
TRBJ1-4 | TRBV10-3 | few | TRBD1 | CAISPQGMDEKLFF | TGTGCCATCAGTCCACAGGGGATGGATGAAAAACTGTTTTTT
TRBJ2-1 | TRBV10-3 | . | TRBD2 | CAISGSGRNEQFF | TGTGCCATCAGTGGTAGCGGGAGGAATGAGCAGTTCTTC
TRBJ2-2 | TRBV7-9 | . | TRBD2 | CASSPGRSGGGELFF | TGTGCCAGCAGCCCCGGTAGAAGCGGGGGCGGGGAGCTGTTTTTT
TRBJ1-3 | TRBV7-2 | . | . | CASSLTIGPPSGNTIYF | TGTGCCAGCAGCTTGACTATCGGGCCCCCGAGCGGAAACACCATATATTTT
TRBJ2-1 | TRBV7-6 | . | TRBD2 | CASSVSGTYNEQFF | TGTGCCAGCAGCGTCAGCGGGACCTACAATGAGCAGTTCTTC
TRBJ2-2 | TRBV19 | once | TRBD1 | CASSTQGFTGELFF | TGTGCCAGTAGTACACAGGGGTTCACCGGGGAGCTGTTTTTT
TRBJ2-1 | TRBV11-1 | once | TRBD1 | CASSGRDRVNEQFF | TGTGCCAGCAGCGGGAGAGACAGGGTCAATGAGCAGTTCTTC
TRBJ1-4 | TRBV28 | . | TRBD1 | CASTPVGTGLEKLFF | TGTGCCAGCACTCCAGTCGGGACAGGACTTGAAAAACTGTTTTTT
TRBJ1-1 | TRBV25-1 | . | . | CASSEYGKGATEAFF | TGTGCCAGCAGTGAATACGGAAAGGGAGCCACTGAAGCTTTCTTT
TRBJ2-3 | TRBV5-6 | . | TRBD1 | CASSFLTGDTQYF | TGTGCCAGCAGCTTCCTGACAGGGGATACGCAGTATTTT
TRBJ1-2 | TRBV5-6 | . | TRBD1 | CASIYGQANYGYTF | TGTGCCAGCATCTACGGACAGGCTAACTATGGCTACACCTTC
TRBJ1-6 | TRBV19 | . | . | CASSNRVSYNSPLHF | TGTGCCAGTAGTAACAGGGTATCCTATAATTCACCCCTCCACTTT
TRBJ1-1 | TRBV5-6 | . | . | CASSLGTDPQAFF | TGTGCCAGCAGCTTGGGGACAGATCCCCAAGCTTTCTTT
TRBJ2-5 | TRBV11-2 | few | TRBD2 | CASSLDLAGRETQYF | TGTGCCAGCAGCTTGGATCTAGCGGGAAGGGAGACCCAGTACTTC
TRBJ1-2 | TRBV5-1 | . | TRBD1 | CASSVGGSGYGYTF | TGCGCCAGCAGCGTAGGGGGCTCAGGCTATGGCTACACCTTC
TRBJ2-2 | TRBV6-1 | . | TRBD2 | CASSEWRGSELFF | TGTGCCAGCAGTGAATGGCGGGGGAGTGAGCTGTTTTTT
TRBJ2-3 | TRBV9 | . | . | CASSVGTSSTDTQYF | TGTGCCAGCAGCGTAGGGACTTCTAGCACAGATACGCAGTATTTT
TRBJ1-1 | TRBV6-5 | . | . | CASTTGGGGTEAFF | TGTGCCAGCACCACGGGGGGTGGCGGGACTGAAGCTTTCTTT
TRBJ1-6 | TRBV10-3 | . | . | CAISESGQGSPLHF | TGTGCCATCAGTGAGTCGGGGCAGGGTTCACCCCTCCACTTT
TRBJ1-1 | TRBV28 | . | . | CASSPPKPRAEAFF | TGTGCCAGCAGTCCACCAAAGCCCCGGGCTGAAGCTTTCTTT
TRBJ1-1 | TRBV6-1 | few | . | CASSTSGFGDAFF | TGTGCCAGCAGCACATCAGGGTTTGGTGATGCTTTCTTT
TRBJ1-6 | TRBV28 | few | . | CASALEQANSPLHF | TGTGCCAGCGCCTTGGAACAGGCAAATTCACCCCTCCACTTT
TRBJ1-1 | TRBV5-4 | . | TRBD1 | CASSWDRGSTEAFF | TGTGCCAGCAGCTGGGACAGGGGGAGCACTGAAGCTTTCTTT